Each of the 20 T cell receptor beta chains below was sequenced from the same sample in a study of T cells in Graves' hyperthyroidism and ophthalmopathy. The TCR beta CDR3 regions underwent amplification using RNA transcripts as the source. The primer set for the first-round RT-PCR of the TCR CDR3 was HTBI. TCRdb analysed the multiplex PCR reads with MiXCR anew, one entry per CDR3 protein. The sample records about 340,000 distinct CDR3 sequences, 15% to 20% being singletons. Material for sequencing was blood. All receptors come from a woman aged 45-65 years with Graves' hyperthyroidism.

This chain links TRBV4-1 with TRBJ2-1; D gene uncertain. The V gene's germline CDR1 is MGHRA and CDR2 YSYEKL. The CDR3 consists of 14 residues. Trimming removed 4 bases from V and 0 bases from J, with 7 bases in between. The CDR3 nucleotides read TGCGCCAGCAGCCCCTACAGCTCCTACAATGAGCAGTTCTTC. This sequence encodes CASSPYSSYNEQFF.

Only one count was recorded for this clonotype. The rearrangement joins TRBV13 to TRBJ1-1; D perhaps matches TRBD1 (6 bases). The germline gives CDR1 PRHDT, CDR2 FYEKMQ (reference sequence). Trimming took off 2 bases at V and 4 bases at J, with 14 bases between the two ends. The CDR3 extends over 15 amino acids. The CDR3 DNA follows: TGTGCCAGCAGCTTACAGGGGTCTGGGAGCACTGAAGCTTTCTTT. The encoded protein is CASSLQGSGSTEAFF.

In regard to this clonotype: One end of the junction varies from germline; a read error may be responsible. The J gene is TRBJ2-6, the V gene TRBV4-1; TRBD2 is a possible D gene (5 bases). Germline CDR1 MGHRA, CDR2 YSYEKL. This CDR3 has 17 amino acids. CDR3: CASSQDPGLSGANVLTF. For the CDR3, the DNA is TGTGCCAGCAGCCAAGATCCCGGACTCTCTGGGGCCAACGTCCTGACTTTC.

V gene TRBV25-1 combines with J gene TRBJ1-2; D is perhaps TRBD1 (5 bases). The CDR3 is 13 residues long. In germline, CDR1 is MGHDK, CDR2 SYGVNS. With 5 bases removed from V and 0 bases from J, the gap between germline ends came to 7 bases. CDR3 in amino acids: CASSTGANYGYTF. The DNA for the CDR3 is TGTGCCAGCAGTACAGGAGCTAACTATGGCTACACCTTC.

For this clonotype: At one boundary the junction diverges from the germline segment, which might be a read error. This chain connects TRBV20-1 to TRBJ1-4, with 7 bases matching TRBD1. This CDR3 is 14 amino acids long. Germline CDR1 DFQATT, CDR2 SNEGSKA (reference sequence). The CDR3 DNA reads TGCAGTGCTGAGCAAGGGGGCCATAATGAAAAACTGTCTTTT. Amino acids: CSAEQGGHNEKLSF.

This clonotype has just a few counts. The V gene is TRBV9, the J gene TRBJ2-5, with TRBD2 matching 8 bases. The germline CDR1 and CDR2 sequences are SGDLS and YYNGEE. The CDR3 is made up of 16 amino acids. The V segment lost 0 bases and the J segment 10 bases; nucleotides outside the gene matches: 14. DNA for the CDR3: TGTGCCAGCAGCGTAGCCCCCTCCGGGGGGGGAGAGGGCCAGTACTTC. Translating gives CASSVAPSGGGEGQYF.

The genes are TRBV7-9 and TRBJ2-1; 16 nucleotides align to TRBD2. After removal of 5 bases from V and 12 bases from J, the junction contained 10 bases not matched to a gene. CDR3 length equals 16 residues. CDR1 and CDR2 from the germline V gene are SEHNR and FQNEAQ (reference sequence). The DNA of the CDR3 is TGTGCCAGCAGCACCCCCGGGACTAGCGGGGGGGCGAGGCAGTTCTTC. Translated: CASSTPGTSGGARQFF. The variable domain in full, completed from reference TRBV7-9 and TRBJ2-1, reads DTGVSQNPRHKITKRGQNVTFRCDPISEHNRLYWYRQTLGQGPEFLTYFQNEAQLEKSRLLSDRFSAERPKGSFSTLEIQRTEQGDSAMYLCASSTPGTSGGARQFFGPGTRLTVL.

This clonotype was counted between two and nine times. The V and J genes are TRBV12-5 and TRBJ1-2, with 7 bases lining up with TRBD1. Germline trimming cut 3 bases from V and 1 base from J; bases unmatched to any gene: 5. This CDR3 is built from 15 residues. The germline CDR1 and CDR2 sequences are LGHNT and FRNRAP. CDR3 bases: TGTGCTAGTGGTTTCGGGGACAGACATAACTATGGCTACACCTTC. Its translation is CASGFGDRHNYGYTF.

Only a few counts were recorded for this clonotype. This chain joins TRBV5-6 and TRBJ2-7; TRBD1 agrees at 7 bases. V lost 3 bases and J lost 4; bases outside the gene matches: 7. Per the germline V gene, CDR1 is SGHDT and CDR2 is YYEEEE. The CDR3 consists of 14 residues. The CDR3 region has the DNA TGTGCCAGCAGCTACCCGAGACAGGGTTACGAGCAGTACTTC. This translates into CASSYPRQGYEQYF.

The chain is built from TRBV12-3 or TRBV12-4 and TRBJ1-4; possible D gene TRBD1, 6 bases. V gave up 6 bases and J gave up 5 bases, with 13 bases separating them. The CDR3 loop spans 14 amino acids. CDR3 region: CASRNDRSNEKLFF. DNA of the CDR3: TGTGCCAGCAGGAACGACAGGTCGAATGAAAAACTGTTTTTT.

The sample holds many counts of this clonotype. This chain's CDR3 is CASSQQQNSGNTIYF. Written as DNA, the CDR3 is TGTGCCAGCAGCCAGCAACAGAACTCTGGAAACACCATATATTTT. V gene TRBV3-1 combines with J gene TRBJ1-3; D unclear. Germline CDR1 reads LGHDT; CDR2 reads YNNKEL (reference sequence). This CDR3 comprises 15 residues. Trimming removed 3 bases at V and 0 bases at J, with 9 bases between.

This clonotype came up a few times. The chain links TRBV25-1 to TRBJ2-5, with 7 positions matching TRBD2. In germline, CDR1 is MGHDK, CDR2 SYGVNS. V shed 3 bases and J 5 bases; nucleotides not matched to a gene: 9. This CDR3 region has 15 residues. The CDR3 sequence: CASSEGEGLRETQYF. In nucleotides, the CDR3 is TGTGCCAGCAGTGAGGGGGAGGGCCTTCGGGAGACCCAGTACTTC.

This clonotype was found many times. V usage is TRBV11-2 and J usage is TRBJ2-1, with D perhaps TRBD1 or TRBD2 (6 bases each). The CDR3 covers 13 residues. Trimming took 4 bases from V and 7 from J, leaving 11 bases between them. Germline V lookup: CDR1 SGHAT, CDR2 FQNNGV. As DNA, the CDR3 is TGTGCCAGCAGCTGGGGGGCCGTAAATGAGCAGTTCTTC. Translated, it gives CASSWGAVNEQFF. The full variable domain, rest sourced from reference TRBV11-2 and TRBJ2-1, is EAGVAQSPRYKIIEKRQSVAFWCNPISGHATLYWYQQILGQGPKLLIQFQNNGVVDDSQLPKDRFSAERLKGVDSTLKIQPAKLEDSAVYLCASSWGAVNEQFFGPGTRLTVL.

There are many counts of this clonotype. The chain employs TRBV2 and TRBJ2-5, with D perhaps TRBD1 or TRBD2 (5 bases each). Per germline, CDR1 SNHLY and CDR2 FYNNEI. V was trimmed by 6 bases and J by 2 bases, leaving 10 bases between them. The CDR3 sequence is 13 residues long. CDR3 amino acids: CASSRDGQETQYF. CDR3 nucleotide sequence: TGTGCCAGCAGCCGGGACGGTCAAGAGACCCAGTACTTC.

The genes are TRBV2 and TRBJ1-1; a weak D match, TRBD1 (5 bases). The CDR3 has 13 residues. Per germline, CDR1 SNHLY and CDR2 FYNNEI. Between the trimmed V and J ends, which lost 7 bases and 2 bases, there was a span of 11 bases. The CDR3, as DNA: TGTGCCAGCAACCTGGGACCTAACACTGAAGCTTTCTTT. It is translated as CASNLGPNTEAFF. The variable domain in full, completed from reference TRBV2 and TRBJ1-1, reads EPEVTQTPSHQVTQMGQEVILRCVPISNHLYFYWYRQILGQKVEFLVSFYNNEISEKSEIFDDQFSVERPDGSNFTLKIRSTKLEDSAMYFCASNLGPNTEAFFGQGTRLTVV.

This chain links TRBV7-9 with TRBJ2-1; 9 nucleotides agree with TRBD2. Germline V gene data show CDR1 as SEHNR and CDR2 as FQNEAQ (reference sequence). This CDR3 is 17 amino acids long. V shed 1 base and J 5 bases; nucleotides not matched to a gene: 9. CDR3 DNA: TGTGCCAGCAGCTTAGGGAGATCTAGCGGGGACGACAATGAGCAGTTCTTC. This sequence encodes CASSLGRSSGDDNEQFF. The full variable domain, completed using reference TRBV7-9 and TRBJ2-1, is DTGVSQNPRHKITKRGQNVTFRCDPISEHNRLYWYRQTLGQGPEFLTYFQNEAQLEKSRLLSDRFSAERPKGSFSTLEIQRTEQGDSAMYLCASSLGRSSGDDNEQFFGPGTRLTVL.

V is TRBV7-8 and J is TRBJ1-6; 9 bases agree with TRBD1. Germline values: CDR1 SGHVS, CDR2 FQNEAQ. V shed 5 bases and J 10 bases; nucleotides not matched to a gene: 9. There are 15 residues in the CDR3. The CDR3 here is CASSPTRQGGSPLHF. CDR3 bases: TGTGCCAGCAGCCCAACCCGACAGGGGGGATCACCCCTCCACTTT.

The chain joins TRBV19 to TRBJ2-1; D unclear. The CDR3 is 12 residues long. V lost 9 bases, J lost 8 bases, and 14 bases lay in between. In germline, CDR1 is LNHDA, CDR2 SQIVND (reference sequence). CDR3 loop: CASFGPFHEQFF. The CDR3 nucleotides read TGTGCCAGCTTTGGACCGTTCCATGAGCAGTTCTTC.

This clonotype was counted at least ten times. V usage is TRBV20-1 and J usage is TRBJ2-2; 14 bases line up with TRBD2. CDR1 is DFQATT, CDR2 SNEGSKA, per germline (reference sequence). With V trimmed by 3 bases and J by 5 bases, 2 bases remained unmatched. The CDR3 runs 15 residues. The CDR3 is CSARTSGRETGELFF. CDR3 coding DNA: TGCAGTGCTAGGACTAGCGGGAGGGAAACCGGGGAGCTGTTTTTT.

The chain employs TRBV20-1 and TRBJ2-1; D perhaps matches TRBD2 (6 bases). V gave up 6 bases and J gave up 3 bases, with 15 bases separating them. The CDR3 has 14 amino acids. Germline V gives CDR1 DFQATT, CDR2 SNEGSKA (reference sequence). CDR3 loop: CSATSGPDYNEQFF. The CDR3 bases are TGCAGTGCGACGAGCGGGCCCGACTACAATGAGCAGTTCTTC.